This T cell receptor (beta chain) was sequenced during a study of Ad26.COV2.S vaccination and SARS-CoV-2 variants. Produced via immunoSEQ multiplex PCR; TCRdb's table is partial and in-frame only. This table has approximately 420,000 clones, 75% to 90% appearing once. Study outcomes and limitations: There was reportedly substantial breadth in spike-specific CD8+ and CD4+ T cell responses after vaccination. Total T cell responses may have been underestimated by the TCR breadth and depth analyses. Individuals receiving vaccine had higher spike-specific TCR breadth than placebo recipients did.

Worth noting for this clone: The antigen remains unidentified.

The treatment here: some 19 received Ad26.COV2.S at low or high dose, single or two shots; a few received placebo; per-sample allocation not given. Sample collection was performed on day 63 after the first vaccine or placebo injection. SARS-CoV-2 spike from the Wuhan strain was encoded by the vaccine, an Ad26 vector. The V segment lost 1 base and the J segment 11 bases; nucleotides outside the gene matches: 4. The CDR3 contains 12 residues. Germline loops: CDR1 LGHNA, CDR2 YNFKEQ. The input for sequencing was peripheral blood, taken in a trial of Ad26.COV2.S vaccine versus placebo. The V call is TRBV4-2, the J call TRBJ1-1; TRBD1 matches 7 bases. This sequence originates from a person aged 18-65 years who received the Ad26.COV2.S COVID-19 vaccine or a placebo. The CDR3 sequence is CASSQVDRVAFF. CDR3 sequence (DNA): TGTGCCAGCAGCCAAGTAGACAGGGTGGCTTTCTTT.